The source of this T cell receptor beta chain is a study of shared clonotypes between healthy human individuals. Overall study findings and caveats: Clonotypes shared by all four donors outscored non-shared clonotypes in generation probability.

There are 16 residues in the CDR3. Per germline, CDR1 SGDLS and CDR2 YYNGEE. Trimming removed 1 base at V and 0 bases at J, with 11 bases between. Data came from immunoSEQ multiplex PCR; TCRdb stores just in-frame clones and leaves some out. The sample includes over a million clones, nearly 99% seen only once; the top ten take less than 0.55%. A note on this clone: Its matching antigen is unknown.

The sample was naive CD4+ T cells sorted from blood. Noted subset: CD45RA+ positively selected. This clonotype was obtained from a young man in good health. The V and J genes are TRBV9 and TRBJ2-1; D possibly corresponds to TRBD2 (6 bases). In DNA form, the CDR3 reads TGTGCCAGCAGCGTACTCGCGACTAGCTCCTACAATGAGCAGTTCTTC. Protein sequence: CASSVLATSSYNEQFF.